A single sample is the source of the 10 T cell receptor beta chains below, sequenced in a study of cytomegalovirus exposure and HLA in healthy donors. The PCR had 60 Vbeta and 13 Jbeta primers. Measured with immunoSEQ multiplex PCR; TCRdb has only the in-frame clones, and not every one. Here the sample spans about 160,000 clones, roughly two thirds being singletons. The sequencing sample was made of PBMCs. Every receptor here comes from a woman in her twenties or thirties in good health and CMV-seronegative.

The J gene is TRBJ2-1, the V gene TRBV5-1; TRBD2 matches at 7 bases. Trimming took 3 bases from V and 3 from J; bases not matched to a gene: 6. This CDR3 contains 15 residues. Germline CDR1 reads SGHRS; CDR2 reads YFSETQ. The CDR3: CASSYDWGGYNEQFF. The CDR3 DNA is TGCGCCAGCAGCTACGACTGGGGGGGCTACAATGAGCAGTTCTTC.

The rearrangement links TRBV2 to TRBJ1-1; the match to TRBD1 covers 10 bases. The J segment lost 3 bases and the V segment lost 7 bases, leaving 5 bases of the junction unmatched. The CDR3 sequence is 14 residues long. CDR1 and CDR2 from the germline V gene are SNHLY and FYNNEI. The DNA of the CDR3 is TGTGCCAGCAACGGACAGGGGGGGGACACTGAAGCTTTCTTT. Translating gives CASNGQGGDTEAFF. Together with reference TRBV2 and TRBJ1-1, the CDR3 gives the full variable domain: EPEVTQTPSHQVTQMGQEVILRCVPISNHLYFYWYRQILGQKVEFLVSFYNNEISEKSEIFDDQFSVERPDGSNFTLKIRSTKLEDSAMYFCASNGQGGDTEAFFGQGTRLTVV.

The chain carries TRBV6-5 and TRBJ1-3; weak D call: TRBD1 (5 bases). Per germline, CDR1 MNHEY and CDR2 SVGAGI. Trimming took off 2 bases at V and 6 bases at J, with 14 bases between the two ends. The CDR3 is made up of 15 amino acids. The CDR3 DNA reads TGTGCCAGCAGTTACGGTGGGGGGTCGGAAAACACCATATATTTT. Translation: CASSYGGGSENTIYF.

The V and J genes are TRBV7-3 and TRBJ2-2, with a possible D match to TRBD2 (6 bases). Between the trimmed V and J ends, which lost 1 base and 7 bases, there was a span of 10 bases. The CDR3 loop spans 14 amino acids. In germline, CDR1 is SGHTA, CDR2 FQGTGA. The CDR3 DNA is TGTGCCAGCAGCTTAAGGAGGGGTCACGGGGAGCTGTTTTTT. Translated, it gives CASSLRRGHGELFF.

The chain couples TRBV7-9 to TRBJ1-4; 7 bases agree with TRBD1. CDR3 length: 13 amino acids. Germline-derived CDR1 and CDR2 are SEHNR and FQNEAQ (reference sequence). The J segment lost 8 bases and the V segment lost 2 bases, leaving 2 bases of the junction unmatched. The CDR3 DNA sequence: TGTGCCAGCAGCTTAACAGGGGTGGAAAAACTGTTTTTT. Encoded protein: CASSLTGVEKLFF. Using reference TRBV7-9 and TRBJ1-4 for the parts outside the CDR3, the full variable domain is DTGVSQNPRHKITKRGQNVTFRCDPISEHNRLYWYRQTLGQGPEFLTYFQNEAQLEKSRLLSDRFSAERPKGSFSTLEIQRTEQGDSAMYLCASSLTGVEKLFFGSGTQLSVL.

J is TRBJ2-1 and V is TRBV11-2; D is unresolved. V lost 1 base and J lost 2, with 12 bases in between. Germline V gives CDR1 SGHAT, CDR2 FQNNGV. The CDR3 length is 16 residues. The CDR3 DNA is TGTGCCAGCAGCTTAGGTACTCGAGTTACCTACAATGAGCAGTTCTTC. Translation gives CASSLGTRVTYNEQFF.

The table lists this clone with a count of one. This sequence joins TRBV6-6 and TRBJ2-5; D possibly corresponds to TRBD2 (7 bases). The ends were cut back, 7 bases at V and 4 bases at J, with 16 bases in the middle. The CDR3 contains 14 residues. Germline CDR1 reads MNHNY; CDR2 reads SVGAGI (reference sequence). The CDR3 reads CASTPWGGRETQYF. The CDR3 DNA reads as TGTGCCAGCACCCCTTGGGGGGGGCGAGAGACCCAGTACTTC.

The chain links TRBV29-1 to TRBJ1-1; no firm D call. This CDR3 has 13 residues. V was shortened by 3 bases and J by 1 base, with 9 bases between the two germline ends. The germline V gene has CDR1 SQVTM and CDR2 ANQGSEA. The CDR3, as DNA: TGCAGCGTTGACTGGCTTTGGAACACTGAAGCTTTCTTT. It translates to CSVDWLWNTEAFF.

The chain recombines TRBV7-6 with TRBJ2-5, with 8 bases lining up with TRBD2. The CDR3 has 15 residues. Germline CDR1 reads SGHVS; CDR2 reads FNYEAQ. With V trimmed by 1 base and J by 5 bases, 6 bases remained unmatched. The CDR3 region is CASSLGAGGQETQYF. The CDR3 coding sequence is TGTGCCAGCAGCTTAGGGGCGGGGGGCCAGGAGACCCAGTACTTC. The whole variable domain, filled in from reference TRBV7-6 and TRBJ2-5, reads GAGVSQSPRYKVTKRGQDVALRCDPISGHVSLYWYRQALGQGPEFLTYFNYEAQQDKSGLPNDRFSAERPEGSISTLTIQRTEQRDSAMYRCASSLGAGGQETQYFGPGTRLLVL.

V gene TRBV15 combines with J gene TRBJ1-4; D gene ambiguous. The CDR3 is 13 amino acids. The germline V gene encodes CDR1 LNHNV and CDR2 YYDKDF (reference sequence). V shed 1 base and J shed 15 bases, with 15 bases lying between them. The DNA for the CDR3 is TGTGCCACCAGCAGAGTCGGCGGAGAGGTTGTGTTTTTT. It codes for CATSRVGGEVVFF.